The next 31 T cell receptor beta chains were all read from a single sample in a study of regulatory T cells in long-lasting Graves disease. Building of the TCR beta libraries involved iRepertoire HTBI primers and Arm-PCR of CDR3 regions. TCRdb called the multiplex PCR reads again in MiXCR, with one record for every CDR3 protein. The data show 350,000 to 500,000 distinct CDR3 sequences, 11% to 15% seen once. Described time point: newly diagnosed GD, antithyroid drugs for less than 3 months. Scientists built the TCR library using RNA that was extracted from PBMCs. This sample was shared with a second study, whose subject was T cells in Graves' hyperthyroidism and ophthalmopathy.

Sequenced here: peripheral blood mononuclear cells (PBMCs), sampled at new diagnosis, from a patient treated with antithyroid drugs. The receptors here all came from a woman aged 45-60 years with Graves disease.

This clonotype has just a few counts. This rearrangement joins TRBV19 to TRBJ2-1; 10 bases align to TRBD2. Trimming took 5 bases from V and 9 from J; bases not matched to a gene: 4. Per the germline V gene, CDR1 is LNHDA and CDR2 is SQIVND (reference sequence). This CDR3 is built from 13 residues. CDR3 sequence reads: CASSELAGSEQFF. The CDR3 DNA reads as TGTGCCAGTAGTGAACTAGCGGGATCTGAGCAGTTCTTC.

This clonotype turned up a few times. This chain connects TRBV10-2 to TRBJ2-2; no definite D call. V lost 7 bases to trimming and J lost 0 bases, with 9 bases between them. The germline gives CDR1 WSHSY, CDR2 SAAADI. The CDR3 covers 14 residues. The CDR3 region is CASKEVANTGELFF. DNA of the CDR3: TGCGCCAGCAAAGAGGTTGCGAACACCGGGGAGCTGTTTTTT.

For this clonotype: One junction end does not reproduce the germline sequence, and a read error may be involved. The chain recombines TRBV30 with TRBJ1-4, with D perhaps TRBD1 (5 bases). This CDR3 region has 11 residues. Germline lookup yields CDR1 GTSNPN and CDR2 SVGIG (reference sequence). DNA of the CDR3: TGTGCCTGGAGTGTAGGGGAAAAACTGGTTTTT. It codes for CAWSVGEKLVF.

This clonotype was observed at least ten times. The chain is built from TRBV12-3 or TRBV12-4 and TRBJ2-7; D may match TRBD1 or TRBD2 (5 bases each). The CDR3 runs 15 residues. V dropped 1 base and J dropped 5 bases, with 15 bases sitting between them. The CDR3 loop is CASSLGGRRMDEQYF. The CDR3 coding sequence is TGTGCCAGCAGTTTAGGGGGACGGAGAATGGACGAGCAGTACTTC.

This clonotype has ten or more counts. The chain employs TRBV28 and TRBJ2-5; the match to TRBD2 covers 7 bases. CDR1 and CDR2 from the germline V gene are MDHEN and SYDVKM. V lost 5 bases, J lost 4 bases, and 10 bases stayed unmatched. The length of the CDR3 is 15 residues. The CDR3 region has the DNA TGTGCCAGCAGTCCGTCTGGCGGGAGTGGAGAGACCCAGTACTTC. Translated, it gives CASSPSGGSGETQYF.

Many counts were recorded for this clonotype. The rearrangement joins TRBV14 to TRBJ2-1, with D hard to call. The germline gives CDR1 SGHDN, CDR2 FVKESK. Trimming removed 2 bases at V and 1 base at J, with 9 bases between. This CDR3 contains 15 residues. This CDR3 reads CASSQFGPSYNEQFF. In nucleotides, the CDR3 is TGTGCCAGCAGCCAATTTGGCCCGTCCTACAATGAGCAGTTCTTC.

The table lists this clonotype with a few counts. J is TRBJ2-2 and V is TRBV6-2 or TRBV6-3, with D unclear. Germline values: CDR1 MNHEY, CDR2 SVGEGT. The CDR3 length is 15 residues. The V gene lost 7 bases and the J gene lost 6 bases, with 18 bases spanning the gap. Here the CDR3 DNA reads TGTGCCAGCACCTTTTTATGGGGTTATGCCGGGGAGCTGTTTTTT. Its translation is CASTFLWGYAGELFF.

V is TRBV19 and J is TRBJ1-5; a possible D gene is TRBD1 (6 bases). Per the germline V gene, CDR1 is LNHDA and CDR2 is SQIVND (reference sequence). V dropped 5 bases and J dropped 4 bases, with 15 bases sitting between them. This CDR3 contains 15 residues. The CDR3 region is CASSPPYRVNQPQHF. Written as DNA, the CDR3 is TGTGCCAGTAGTCCCCCTTACAGGGTGAATCAGCCCCAGCATTTT.

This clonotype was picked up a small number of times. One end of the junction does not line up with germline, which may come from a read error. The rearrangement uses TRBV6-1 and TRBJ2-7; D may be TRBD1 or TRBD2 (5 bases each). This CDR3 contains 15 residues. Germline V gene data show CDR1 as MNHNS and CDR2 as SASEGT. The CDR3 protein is CASNEPGRADYEQYF. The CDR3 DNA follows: TGTGCCAGCAATGAACCGGGGCGTGCGGACTACGAGCAGTACTTC.

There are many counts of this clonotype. The CDR3 loop reads CSTGQATNYGYTF. In DNA form, the CDR3 reads TGCAGCACCGGACAGGCCACTAACTATGGCTACACCTTC. The gene calls are TRBV20-1 and TRBJ1-2; 7 bases line up with TRBD1. This CDR3 has 13 amino acids. Per germline, CDR1 DFQATT and CDR2 SNEGSKA (reference sequence).

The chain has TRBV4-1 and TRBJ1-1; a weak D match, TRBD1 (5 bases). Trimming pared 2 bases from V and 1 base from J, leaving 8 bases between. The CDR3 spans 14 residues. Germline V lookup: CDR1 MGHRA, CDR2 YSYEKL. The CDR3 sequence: CASSQFGGNTEAFF. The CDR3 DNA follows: TGCGCCAGCAGCCAATTTGGGGGGAACACTGAAGCTTTCTTT.

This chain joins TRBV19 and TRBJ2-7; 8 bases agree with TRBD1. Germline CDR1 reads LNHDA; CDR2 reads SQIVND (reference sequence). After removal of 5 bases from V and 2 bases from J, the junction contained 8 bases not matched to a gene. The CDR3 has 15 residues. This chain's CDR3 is CASSAGQGIAYEQYF. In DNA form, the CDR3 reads TGTGCCAGTAGTGCCGGACAGGGTATAGCCTACGAGCAGTACTTC.

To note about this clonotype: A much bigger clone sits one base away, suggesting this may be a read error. The CDR3 is CTSSDPSVLQNEQFF. The DNA for the CDR3 is TGTACCAGCAGCGATCCTAGCGTGCTTCAGAATGAGCAGTTCTTC. V and J are TRBV28 and TRBJ2-1, with a tentative D call TRBD2 (6 bases). The CDR3 totals 15 residues. CDR1 and CDR2 (germline): MDHEN, SYDVKM.

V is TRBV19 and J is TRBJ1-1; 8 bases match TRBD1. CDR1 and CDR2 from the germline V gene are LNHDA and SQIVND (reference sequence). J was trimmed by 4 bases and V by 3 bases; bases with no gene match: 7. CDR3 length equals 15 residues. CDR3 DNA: TGTGCCAGTAGTATGGGCACAGGGGGGAGCACTGAAGCTTTCTTT. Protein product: CASSMGTGGSTEAFF.

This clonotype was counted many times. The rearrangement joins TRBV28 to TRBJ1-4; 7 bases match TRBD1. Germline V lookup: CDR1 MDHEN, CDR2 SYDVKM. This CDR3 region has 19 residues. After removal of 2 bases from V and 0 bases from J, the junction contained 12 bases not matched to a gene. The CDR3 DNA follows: TGTGCCAGCAGTTTAAAAAGGTGGGGACAGCTTGCAACTAATGAAAAACTGTTTTTT. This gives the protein CASSLKRWGQLATNEKLFF.

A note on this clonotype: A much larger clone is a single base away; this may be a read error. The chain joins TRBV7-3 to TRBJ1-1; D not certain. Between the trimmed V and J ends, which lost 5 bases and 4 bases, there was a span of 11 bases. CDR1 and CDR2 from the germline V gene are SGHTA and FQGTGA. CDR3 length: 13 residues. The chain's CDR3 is CASSPGEGTEAFF. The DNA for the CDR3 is TGTGCCAGCAGCCCTGGCGAGGGCACTGAAGCTTTCTTT.

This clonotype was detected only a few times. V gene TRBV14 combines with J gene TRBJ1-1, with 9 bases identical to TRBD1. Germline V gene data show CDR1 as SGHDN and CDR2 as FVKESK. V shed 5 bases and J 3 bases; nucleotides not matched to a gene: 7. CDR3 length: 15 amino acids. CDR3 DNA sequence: TGTGCCAGCAGCTACCGGACAGGGGAAGACACTGAAGCTTTCTTT. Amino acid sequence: CASSYRTGEDTEAFF.

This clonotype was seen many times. In DNA, the CDR3 is TGTGCCAGCATTAGGGGGGGAGGGGGGAATGAGCAGTTCTTC. Protein product: CASIRGGGGNEQFF. The V and J genes are TRBV28 and TRBJ2-1; TRBD2 is a possible D gene (7 bases). Trimming removed 7 bases from V and 7 bases from J, with 17 bases in between. Germline-derived CDR1 and CDR2 are MDHEN and SYDVKM. The CDR3 consists of 14 residues.

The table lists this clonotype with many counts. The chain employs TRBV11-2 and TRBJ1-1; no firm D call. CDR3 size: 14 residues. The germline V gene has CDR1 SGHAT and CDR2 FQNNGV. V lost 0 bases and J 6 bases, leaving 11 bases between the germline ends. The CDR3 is CASSLDPLSPEAFF. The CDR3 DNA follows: TGTGCCAGCAGCTTAGACCCCCTCTCCCCTGAAGCTTTCTTT.

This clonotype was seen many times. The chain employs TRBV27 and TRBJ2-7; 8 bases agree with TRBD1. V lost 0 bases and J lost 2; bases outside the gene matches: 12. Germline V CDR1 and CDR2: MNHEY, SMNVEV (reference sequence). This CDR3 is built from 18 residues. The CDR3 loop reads CASSLSSPPGQVTYEQYF. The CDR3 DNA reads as TGTGCCAGCAGTTTATCGAGCCCACCGGGACAGGTGACCTACGAGCAGTACTTC.

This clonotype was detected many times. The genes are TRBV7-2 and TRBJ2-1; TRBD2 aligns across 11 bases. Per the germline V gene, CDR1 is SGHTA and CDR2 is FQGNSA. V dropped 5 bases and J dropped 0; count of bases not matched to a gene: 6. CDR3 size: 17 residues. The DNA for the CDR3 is TGTGCCAGCAGCCCAGCTAGCGGGAGGTTCTCCTACAATGAGCAGTTCTTC. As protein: CASSPASGRFSYNEQFF.

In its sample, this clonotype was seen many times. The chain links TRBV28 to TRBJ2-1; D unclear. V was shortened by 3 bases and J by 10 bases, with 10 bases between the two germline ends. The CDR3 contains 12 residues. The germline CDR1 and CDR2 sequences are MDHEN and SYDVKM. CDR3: CASSFRRAEQFF. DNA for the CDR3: TGTGCCAGCAGTTTTCGGAGAGCGGAGCAGTTCTTC.

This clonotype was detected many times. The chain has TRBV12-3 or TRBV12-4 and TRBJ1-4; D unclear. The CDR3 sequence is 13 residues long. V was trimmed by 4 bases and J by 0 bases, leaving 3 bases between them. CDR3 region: CASSYSTNEKLFF. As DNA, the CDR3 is TGTGCCAGCAGTTACTCAACTAATGAAAAACTGTTTTTT.

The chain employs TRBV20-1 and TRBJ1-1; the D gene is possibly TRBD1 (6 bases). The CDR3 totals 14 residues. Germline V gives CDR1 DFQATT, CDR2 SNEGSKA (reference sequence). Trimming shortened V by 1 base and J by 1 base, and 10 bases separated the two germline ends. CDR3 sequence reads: CSARGGHPNTEAFF. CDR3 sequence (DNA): TGCAGTGCTAGAGGGGGACACCCGAACACTGAAGCTTTCTTT.

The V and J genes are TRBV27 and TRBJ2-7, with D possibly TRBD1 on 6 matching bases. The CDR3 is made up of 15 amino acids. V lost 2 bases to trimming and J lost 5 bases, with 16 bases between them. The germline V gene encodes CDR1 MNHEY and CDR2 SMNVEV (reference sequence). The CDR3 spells CASSLQQGSFHEQYF. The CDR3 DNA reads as TGTGCCAGCAGTTTACAACAGGGTAGTTTCCACGAGCAGTACTTC.

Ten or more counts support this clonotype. Written as DNA, the CDR3 is TGTGCCAGCAGCCTCAGGGATGACACTGAAGCTTTCTTT. Residues: CASSLRDDTEAFF. The chain couples TRBV12-3 or TRBV12-4 to TRBJ1-1, with a possible D match to TRBD1 (5 bases). There are 13 residues in the CDR3. Trimming took off 6 bases at V and 3 bases at J, with 11 bases between the two ends.

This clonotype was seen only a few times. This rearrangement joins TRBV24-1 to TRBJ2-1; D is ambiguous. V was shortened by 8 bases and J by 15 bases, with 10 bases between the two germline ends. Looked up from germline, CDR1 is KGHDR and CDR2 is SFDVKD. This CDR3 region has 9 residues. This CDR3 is CATTNLRFF. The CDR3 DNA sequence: TGTGCCACCACGAACTTAAGGTTCTTC.

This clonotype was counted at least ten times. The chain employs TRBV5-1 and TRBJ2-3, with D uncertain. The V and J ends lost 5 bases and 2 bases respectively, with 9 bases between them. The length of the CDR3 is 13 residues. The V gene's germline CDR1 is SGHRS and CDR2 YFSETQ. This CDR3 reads CASRWGATDTQYF. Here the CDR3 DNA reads TGCGCCAGCAGGTGGGGTGCCACAGATACGCAGTATTTT. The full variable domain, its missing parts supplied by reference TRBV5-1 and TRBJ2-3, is KAGVTQTPRYLIKTRGQQVTLSCSPISGHRSVSWYQQTPGQGLQFLFEYFSETQRNKGNFPGRFSGRQFSNSRSEMNVSTLELGDSALYLCASRWGATDTQYFGPGTRLTVL.

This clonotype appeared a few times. In DNA form, the CDR3 reads TGCGCCAGCAGCTTGGAGGGGCATGGTAATGAAAAACTGTTTTTT. This gives the protein CASSLEGHGNEKLFF. This chain joins TRBV5-1 and TRBJ1-4, with D possibly being TRBD1 (5 bases). V lost 0 bases and J lost 4, with 10 bases in between. The CDR3 has 15 residues. Germline values: CDR1 SGHRS, CDR2 YFSETQ.

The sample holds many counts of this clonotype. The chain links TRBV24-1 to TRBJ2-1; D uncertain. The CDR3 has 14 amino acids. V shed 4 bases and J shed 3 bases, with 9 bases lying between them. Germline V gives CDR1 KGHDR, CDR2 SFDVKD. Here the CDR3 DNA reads TGTGCCACCAGTGACTGGCCCCTCTACAATGAGCAGTTCTTC. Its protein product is CATSDWPLYNEQFF.

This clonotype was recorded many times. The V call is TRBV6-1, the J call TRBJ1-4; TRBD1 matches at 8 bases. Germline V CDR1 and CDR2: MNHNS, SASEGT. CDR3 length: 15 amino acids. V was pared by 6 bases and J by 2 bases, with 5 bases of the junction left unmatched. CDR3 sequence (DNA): TGTGCCAGCAGGGCAGGGGGCGGCACTAATGAAAAACTGTTTTTT. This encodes CASRAGGGTNEKLFF.